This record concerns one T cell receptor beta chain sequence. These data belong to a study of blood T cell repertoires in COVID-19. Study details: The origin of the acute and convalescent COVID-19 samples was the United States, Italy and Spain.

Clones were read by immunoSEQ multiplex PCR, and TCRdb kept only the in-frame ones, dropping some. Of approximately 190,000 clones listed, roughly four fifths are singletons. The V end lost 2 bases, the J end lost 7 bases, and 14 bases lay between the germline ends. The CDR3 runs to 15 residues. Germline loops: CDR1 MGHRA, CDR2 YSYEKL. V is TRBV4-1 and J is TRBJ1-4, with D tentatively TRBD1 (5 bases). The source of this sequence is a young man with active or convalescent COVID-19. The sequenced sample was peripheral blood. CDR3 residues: CASSQRRGGSEKLFF. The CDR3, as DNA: TGCGCCAGCAGCCAAAGAAGGGGAGGGAGTGAAAAACTGTTTTTT.